The clone carrying this T cell receptor (beta chain) ranks as medium-sized. No antigen is known for it. This record comes from a study of tumor-infiltrating lymphocytes in primary liver carcinoma. Study observations and caveats: Just about 7.5-25% of leading clones were found in every one of five regions. Among the pair types, tumor region pairs showed more overlap than tumor-adjacent and tumor-blood pairs.

The V gene end was trimmed by 0 bases and the J gene end by 4 bases; junction bases not matched to a gene: 7. Germline V gives CDR1 LGHNA, CDR2 YNFKEQ. This CDR3 has 16 amino acids. Starting material of roughly 0.45 ug total RNA yielded TCR beta cDNA via a constant-region primer. Researchers made the TCR beta libraries by running three nested multiplex PCR rounds with slightly modified ARM-PCR. The first two PCR rounds used TRBV1-TRBV30 primers with a Cbeta primer, approximately 10 cycles each. TCRdb processed the multiplex PCR reads anew with MiXCR; each CDR3 protein has one entry. The profile shows roughly 120,000 distinct CDR3 sequences, around 62% of them singletons. It was from around 20-30 mg of unsorted bulk tissue that RNA and DNA were co-extracted.

The sequence derives from an older woman with primary liver carcinoma and hepatitis B virus infection. The chain recombines TRBV4-2 with TRBJ2-3; 7 bases line up with TRBD2. What was sequenced was liver tumor tissue from sampling region 1. Specified subset: tumor region T1, superior pole. This CDR3 reads CASSQDMAGEADTQYF. In nucleotides, the CDR3 is TGTGCCAGCAGCCAAGATATGGCGGGAGAGGCAGATACGCAGTATTTT.